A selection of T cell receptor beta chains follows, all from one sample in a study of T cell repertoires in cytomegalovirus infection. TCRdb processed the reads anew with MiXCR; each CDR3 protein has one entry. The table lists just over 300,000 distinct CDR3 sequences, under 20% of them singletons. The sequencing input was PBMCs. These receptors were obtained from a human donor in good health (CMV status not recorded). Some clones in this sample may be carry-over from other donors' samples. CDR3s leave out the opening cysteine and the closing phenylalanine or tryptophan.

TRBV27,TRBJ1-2,ASSRTVPNYGYT
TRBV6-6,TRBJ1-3,ASSLGQSSGNTIY
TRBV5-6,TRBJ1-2,ASSLAGGGFDRGYT
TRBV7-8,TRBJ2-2,ASKTSMGNTGELF
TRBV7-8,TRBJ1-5,ASRPGQDSNQPQH
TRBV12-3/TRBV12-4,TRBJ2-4,ASSRSTGTGIQY
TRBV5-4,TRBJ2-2,ASSHDGGVRELF
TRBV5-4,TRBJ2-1,ASSLSSGGPHNEQF
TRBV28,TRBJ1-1,ASSDRDTPSRTEAF
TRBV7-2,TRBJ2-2,ASSARRGRGNFGELF
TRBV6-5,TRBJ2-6,ASSHASDTTVSGANVLT
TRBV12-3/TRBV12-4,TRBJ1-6,ASSQLLDSPLH
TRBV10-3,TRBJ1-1,AISSGRNTEAF
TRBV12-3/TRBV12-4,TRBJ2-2,ASSQNRAGELF
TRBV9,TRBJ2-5,ASSAGLAGGGQETQY
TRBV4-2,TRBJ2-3,ASSLTSGGASTDTQY
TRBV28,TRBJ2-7,ASSLLSSGSSYEQY
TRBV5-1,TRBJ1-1,ASSLAEGADTEAF
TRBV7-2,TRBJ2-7,ASSLDVGGFYEQY
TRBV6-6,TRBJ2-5,ASSRSREATQY
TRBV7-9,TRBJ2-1,ASRGQAYNEQF
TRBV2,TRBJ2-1,ASLRGTSSYNEQF
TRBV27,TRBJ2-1,ASSLSWYRADNEQF
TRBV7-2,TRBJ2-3,ASSSARGRPDTQY
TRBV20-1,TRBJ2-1,SARDNGGRGNEQF
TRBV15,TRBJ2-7,ATSRVAGGPYEQY
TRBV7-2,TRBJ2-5,ASSFWTGEETQY
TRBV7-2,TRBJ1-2,ASRPQPGGSTLNYGYT
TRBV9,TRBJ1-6,ASSVGWGNSPLH
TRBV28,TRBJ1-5,ASTRTGINQPQH
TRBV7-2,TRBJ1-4,ASRLTGTTNEKLF
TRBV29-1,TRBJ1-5,SVGQGTNQPQH
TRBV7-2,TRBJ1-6,ASSLGTSSSPLH
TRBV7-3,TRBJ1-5,ASSPDRYQPQH
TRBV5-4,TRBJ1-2,ASSLAAGAINYGYT
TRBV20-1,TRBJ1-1,SARDPTVRIEAF
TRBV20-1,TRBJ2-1,STPLDRVGEQF